The rows below give T cell receptor beta chains drawn from one sample of a study of cytomegalovirus exposure and HLA in healthy donors. Measured with immunoSEQ multiplex PCR; TCRdb has only the in-frame clones, and not every one. The data contain some 64,000 clones, around 97% of them singletons. Sample: PBMCs. All receptors derive from a woman in her late teens or twenties in good health and CMV-seropositive. CDR3s include the opening cysteine and the closing phenylalanine or tryptophan. A D gene is named only where the DNA matches it firmly. Rows give clone size only sometimes, using once, few, many, or a class for an expanded clone.

>TRBD1|-|TRBJ1-4|TRBV9
CASSLRTGAEKLFF
TGTGCCAGCAGCCTCAGGACAGGGGCTGAAAAACTGTTTTTT
>-|-|TRBJ1-2|TRBV29-1
CSVRGSRVGYTF
TGCAGCGTCCGAGGGTCTCGTGTAGGCTACACCTTC
>TRBD2|-|TRBJ2-3|TRBV10-3
CAIREREASTDTQYF
TGTGCCATTCGAGAGCGGGAGGCAAGCACAGATACGCAGTATTTT
>-|-|TRBJ1-2|TRBV19
CASSIALGHYGYTF
TGTGCCAGTAGTATAGCACTTGGGCACTATGGCTACACCTTC
>-|-|TRBJ2-7|TRBV7-8
CASSLVISSYEQYF
TGTGCCAGCAGCTTAGTAATCAGCTCCTACGAGCAGTACTTC
>TRBD2|-|TRBJ2-3|TRBV7-8
CASSSGLASTDTQYF
TGTGCCAGCAGCTCGGGACTAGCCAGCACAGATACGCAGTATTTT
>-|-|TRBJ2-7|TRBV18
CASSPRQGLYEQYF
TGTGCCAGCTCCCCGAGACAGGGACTCTACGAGCAGTACTTC
>-|-|TRBJ2-7|TRBV27
CASSFDTSYEQYF
TGTGCCAGCAGTTTCGACACCTCCTACGAGCAGTACTTC
>-|-|TRBJ1-1|TRBV30
CAWSVPGWDRTEAFF
TGTGCCTGGAGTGTACCAGGGTGGGATCGGACTGAAGCTTTCTTT
>-|-|TRBJ1-4|TRBV28
CASHSGVDEKLFF
TGTGCCAGCCACTCGGGAGTAGATGAAAAACTGTTTTTT
>TRBD2|-|TRBJ2-1|TRBV29-1
CSVERLAVYNEQFF
TGCAGCGTTGAAAGACTAGCGGTATACAATGAGCAGTTCTTC
>-|-|TRBJ2-7|TRBV7-2
CASSLLGGAVEQYF
TGTGCCAGCAGCTTATTAGGCGGGGCCGTTGAGCAGTACTTC
>TRBD1|-|TRBJ1-1|TRBV5-1
CASSFSQGVTEAFF
TGCGCCAGCAGCTTCTCACAGGGGGTGACTGAAGCTTTCTTT
>-|once|TRBJ1-5|TRBV30
CAWSVRGQPQHF
TGTGCCTGGAGTGTAAGAGGTCAGCCCCAGCATTTT
>-|-|TRBJ1-2|TRBV21-1
CASSKLRDRVQENGYTF
TGTGCCAGCAGCAAATTAAGGGACAGGGTCCAAGAGAATGGCTACACCTTC
>TRBD1|-|TRBJ2-1|TRBV7-3
CASSQTGQGNEQFF
TGTGCCAGCAGCCAAACAGGACAGGGCAATGAGCAGTTCTTC
>TRBD1|-|TRBJ2-7|TRBV23-1
CACQGQVARVQYF
TGCGCCTGCCAAGGACAGGTCGCGAGGGTGCAGTACTTC
>TRBD2|-|TRBJ2-3|TRBV19
CASSIGGLAGITDTQYF
TGTGCCAGTAGTATAGGGGGACTAGCGGGAATCACAGATACGCAGTATTTT
>-|-|TRBJ1-4|TRBV7-9
CASTWGHEKLFF
TGTGCCAGCACCTGGGGGCATGAAAAACTGTTTTTT
>-|-|TRBJ2-2|TRBV29-1
CSVLERANTGELFF
TGCAGCGTTCTCGAGCGGGCGAACACCGGGGAGCTGTTTTTT
>TRBD2|-|TRBJ2-3|TRBV5-4
CASSFLAGTDTQYF
TGTGCCAGCAGCTTTCTAGCGGGAACAGATACGCAGTATTTT
>TRBD1|-|TRBJ1-1|TRBV11-1
CASSSWTGVNTEAFF
TGTGCCAGCAGCTCTTGGACAGGGGTCAACACTGAAGCTTTCTTT
>-|-|TRBJ2-5|TRBV28
CASSSGEMGQETQYF
TGTGCCAGCAGTTCAGGGGAGATGGGCCAAGAGACCCAGTACTTC
>TRBD2|-|TRBJ2-1|TRBV2
CASTYDLAGGNEQFF
TGTGCCAGCACCTATGATCTAGCGGGAGGGAATGAGCAGTTCTTC
>-|-|TRBJ2-7|TRBV2
CASSGRLVSYEQYF
TGTGCCAGCAGTGGAAGGCTAGTCTCCTACGAGCAGTACTTC
>-|-|TRBJ2-3|TRBV7-6
CASSLARGDTQYF
TGTGCCAGCAGCTTAGCACGGGGGGATACGCAGTATTTT
>TRBD1|-|TRBJ2-7|TRBV6-1
CASSGGTDTLHEQYF
TGTGCCAGCAGTGGAGGGACAGACACTCTTCACGAGCAGTACTTC
>TRBD1|-|TRBJ1-2|TRBV27
CASSPRWQGAINYGYTF
TGTGCCAGCAGCCCAAGGTGGCAGGGGGCGATCAACTATGGCTACACCTTC
>-|-|TRBJ2-7|TRBV15
CATPRGGTPQYEQYF
TGTGCCACCCCCCGTGGGGGCACCCCTCAGTACGAGCAGTACTTC
>-|-|TRBJ2-2|TRBV4-1
CASSQDLEGPNTGELFF
TGCGCCAGCAGCCAAGATCTCGAGGGCCCGAACACCGGGGAGCTGTTTTTT
>-|-|TRBJ2-7|TRBV27
CASSDSFVLSLGRRVSYEQYF
TGTGCCAGCAGCGACAGTTTCGTCCTGAGCTTGGGGCGACGAGTAAGCTACGAGCAGTACTTC
>-|-|TRBJ2-1|TRBV30
CAWSGRSDSYNEQFF
TGTGCCTGGTCCGGTCGGAGCGACTCCTACAATGAGCAGTTCTTC
>TRBD1|-|TRBJ1-2|TRBV6-4
CASGRDRRRDGYTF
TGTGCCAGCGGAAGGGACAGGCGGAGAGATGGCTACACCTTC
>-|-|TRBJ2-1|TRBV1
CTSSQDPGGVYNEQFF
TGCACCAGCAGCCAAGATCCGGGAGGGGTGTACAATGAGCAGTTCTTC
>-|-|TRBJ2-2|TRBV5-1
CASRGTENTGELFF
TGCGCCAGCAGGGGTACAGAGAACACCGGGGAGCTGTTTTTT
>TRBD1|-|TRBJ2-7|TRBV2
CASSQRTGLREQYF
TGTGCCAGCAGTCAACGGACAGGGCTCCGCGAGCAGTACTTC
>TRBD1|-|TRBJ2-7|TRBV6-5
CASSRQGYEQYF
TGTGCCAGCAGTCGACAGGGATACGAGCAGTACTTC
>-|-|TRBJ1-5|TRBV5-4
CASSTVPGSNQPQHF
TGTGCCAGCAGTACTGTCCCGGGGAGCAATCAGCCCCAGCATTTT
>TRBD2|-|TRBJ2-5|TRBV27
CASARLAGQETQYF
TGTGCCAGCGCCAGACTAGCGGGGCAAGAGACCCAGTACTTC
>-|-|TRBJ2-2|TRBV30
CAWSVFGTGELFF
TGTGCCTGGAGTGTTTTCGGCACCGGGGAGCTGTTTTTT
>-|-|TRBJ2-7|TRBV6-1
CASSVSSNFPDEQYF
TGTGCCAGCAGTGTTTCTTCTAATTTTCCGGACGAGCAGTACTTC
>-|-|TRBJ2-1|TRBV5-4
CASSLFPGRGTYNEQFF
TGTGCCAGCAGCTTGTTCCCTGGGAGAGGCACCTACAATGAGCAGTTCTTC